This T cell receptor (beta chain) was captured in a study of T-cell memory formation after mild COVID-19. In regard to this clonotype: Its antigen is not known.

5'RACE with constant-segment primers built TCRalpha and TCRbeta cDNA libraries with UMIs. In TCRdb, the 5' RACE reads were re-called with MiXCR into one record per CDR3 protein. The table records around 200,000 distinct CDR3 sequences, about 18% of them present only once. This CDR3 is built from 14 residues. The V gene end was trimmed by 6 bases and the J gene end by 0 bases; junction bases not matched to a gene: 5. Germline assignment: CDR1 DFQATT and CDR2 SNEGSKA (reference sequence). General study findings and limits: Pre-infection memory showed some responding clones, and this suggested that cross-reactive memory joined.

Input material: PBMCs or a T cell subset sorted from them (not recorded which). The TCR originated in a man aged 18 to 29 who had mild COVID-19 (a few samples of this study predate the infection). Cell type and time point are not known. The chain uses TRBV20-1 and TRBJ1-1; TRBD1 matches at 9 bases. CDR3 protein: CSAYRQGVNTEAFF. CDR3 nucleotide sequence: TGCAGTGCATACCGACAGGGGGTGAACACTGAAGCTTTCTTT.